These T cell receptor beta chains were read from a single sample in a study of human T cells and chemical hapten exposure. TCRdb passed the RACE reads through MiXCR, listing each CDR3 protein once. The sample records about 54,000 distinct CDR3 sequences, about a tenth being singletons. The sequenced sample was whole blood, obtained in connection with sensitization to the hapten diphenylcyclopropenone (DPC). Receptor source: a woman between 45 and 60 years old with alopecia areata. Some clones in this sample may be carry-over from other donors' samples. Each CDR3 is given with its conserved first and last residue. The D gene is left open where the match is weak. Rows may omit the clone size; those that give it use once, few, many or a size class.

>.|TRBJ2-5|TRBV10-3|.
TGTGCCATCAGTGGGGGACCCCAAGAGACCCAGTACTTC
CAISGGPQETQYF
>.|TRBJ2-7|TRBV28|.
TGTGCCAGCAGTTTAATTGTCACCACCTACGAGCAGTACTTC
CASSLIVTTYEQYF
>many|TRBJ2-2|TRBV7-6|.
TGTGCCAGCAGCCCAATGGCAGCGAACACCGGGGAGCTGTTTTTT
CASSPMAANTGELFF
>few|TRBJ2-1|TRBV6-2/TRBV6-3|.
TGTGCCAGCAGTTCAACCGGGCCGGAGCAGTTCTTC
CASSSTGPEQFF
>.|TRBJ2-1|TRBV5-4|TRBD2
TGTGCCAGCAGAGTAGCGGGGGGGCGGGAGCAGTTCTTC
CASRVAGGREQFF
>.|TRBJ2-5|TRBV7-9|.
TGTGCCAGCAGCCCCACGGAGACCCAGTACTTC
CASSPTETQYF
>few|TRBJ1-1|TRBV25-1|TRBD1
TGTGCCAGCAGGGGACAGAACACTGAAGTGGGTTTT
CASRGQNTEVGF
>many|TRBJ2-7|TRBV15|TRBD1
TGTGCCACCAGCAGAGATGAACTCCGGGACAGATCTTACGAGCAGTACTTC
CATSRDELRDRSYEQYF
>few|TRBJ2-7|TRBV20-1|TRBD1
TGCAGTGCTAGCCCGACCAGGGACAGAACCTACGAGCAGTACTTC
CSASPTRDRTYEQYF
>few|TRBJ2-5|TRBV2|.
TGTGCCAGCAACAGGGTCGGAGAGACCCAGTACTTC
CASNRVGETQYF
>.|TRBJ2-3|TRBV28|.
TGTGCCAGCAGTTTATCTGGACTTAACACAGATACGCAGTATTTT
CASSLSGLNTDTQYF
>.|TRBJ1-6|TRBV6-6|TRBD1
TGTGCCAGCAGTTACTCGGGACAGGCCAATTCACCCCTCCACTTT
CASSYSGQANSPLHF
>.|TRBJ2-3|TRBV7-6|.
TGTGCCAGCAGCTTAGGAGGGGCCCTCGGAGATACGCAGTATTTT
CASSLGGALGDTQYF
>many|TRBJ2-2|TRBV6-1|.
TGTGCCAGCAGTGAATCCCCCTCCACCGGGGAGCTGTTTTTT
CASSESPSTGELFF
>many|TRBJ2-1|TRBV4-3|.
TGCGCCAGCAGGCCGAGTGAAGGGGTCTCCTACAATGAGCAGTTCTTC
CASRPSEGVSYNEQFF
>many|TRBJ1-1|TRBV5-1|TRBD1
TGCGCCAGCAACTCCGGGACAGGGGTCACTGAAGCTTTCTTT
CASNSGTGVTEAFF
>few|TRBJ2-2|TRBV5-4|.
TGTGCCAGCAGCCAGGACAGTCGGAACACCGGGGAGCTGTTTTTT
CASSQDSRNTGELFF